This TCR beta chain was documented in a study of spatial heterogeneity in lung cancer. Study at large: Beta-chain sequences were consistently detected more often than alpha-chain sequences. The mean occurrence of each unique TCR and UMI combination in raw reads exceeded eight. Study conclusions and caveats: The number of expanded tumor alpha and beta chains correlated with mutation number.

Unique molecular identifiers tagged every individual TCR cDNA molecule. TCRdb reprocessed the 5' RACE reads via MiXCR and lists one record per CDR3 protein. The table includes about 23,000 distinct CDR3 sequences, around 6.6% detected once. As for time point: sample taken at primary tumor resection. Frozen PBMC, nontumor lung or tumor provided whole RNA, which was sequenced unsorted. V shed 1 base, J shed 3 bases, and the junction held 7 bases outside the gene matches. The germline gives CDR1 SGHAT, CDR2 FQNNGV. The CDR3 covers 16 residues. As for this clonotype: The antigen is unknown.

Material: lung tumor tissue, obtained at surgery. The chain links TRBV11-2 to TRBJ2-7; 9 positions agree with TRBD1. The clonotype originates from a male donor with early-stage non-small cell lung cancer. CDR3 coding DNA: TGTGCCAGCAGCTTAGGTACAGGGGGCTTCCACTACGAGCAGTACTTC. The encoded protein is CASSLGTGGFHYEQYF.